The 29 T cell receptor beta chains presented below share a single source sample, sequenced in a study of shared clonotypes between healthy human individuals. Only in-frame clones appear in the TCRdb table, and some are missing; sequencing was by immunoSEQ multiplex PCR. The sample has hundreds of thousands of clones; about 96% are singletons. Sample: naive CD4+ T cells sorted from blood. Subset denoted: CD45RA+ positively selected. The receptor set was obtained from a woman younger than 45 in good health.

The V gene is TRBV19, the J gene TRBJ1-4; D remains unclear. Trimming pared 3 bases from V and 0 bases from J, leaving 11 bases between. The CDR3 has 16 amino acids. Germline lookup yields CDR1 LNHDA and CDR2 SQIVND (reference sequence). This CDR3 reads CASSMDGSSTNEKLFF. In DNA form, the CDR3 reads TGTGCCAGTAGTATGGACGGCAGTTCAACTAATGAAAAACTGTTTTTT.

J is TRBJ2-2 and V is TRBV6-5, with D uncertain. Trimming shortened V by 6 bases and J by 2 bases, and 7 bases separated the two germline ends. Germline lookup yields CDR1 MNHEY and CDR2 SVGAGI. The length of the CDR3 is 13 residues. CDR3 protein: CASRTSNTGELFF. The DNA of the CDR3 is TGTGCCAGCAGAACCAGTAACACCGGGGAGCTGTTTTTT.

The gene calls are TRBV5-1 and TRBJ2-1; perhaps TRBD2 as D (6 bases). The V gene's germline CDR1 is SGHRS and CDR2 YFSETQ. The CDR3 has 14 residues. V gave up 6 bases and J gave up 7 bases, with 17 bases separating them. This CDR3 reads CASTLGGPGNEQFF. In DNA form, the CDR3 reads TGCGCCAGCACCCTCGGGGGTCCTGGTAATGAGCAGTTCTTC.

The chain joins TRBV2 to TRBJ2-2; D not resolved. This CDR3 region has 12 residues. The ends were cut back, 7 bases at V and 7 bases at J, with 10 bases in the middle. Germline CDR1 SNHLY, CDR2 FYNNEI. CDR3 region: CASTPGGGELFF. DNA of the CDR3: TGTGCCAGCACCCCAGGTGGCGGGGAGCTGTTTTTT.

The rearrangement uses TRBV7-8 and TRBJ2-3, with D unresolved. Between the trimmed V and J ends, which lost 5 bases and 0 bases, there was a span of 12 bases. The CDR3 totals 15 residues. Germline values: CDR1 SGHVS, CDR2 FQNEAQ. The CDR3 nucleotides read TGTGCCAGCAGCCCAAACTACCCTAGCACAGATACGCAGTATTTT. It specifies CASSPNYPSTDTQYF.

V usage is TRBV19 and J usage is TRBJ2-7; perhaps TRBD1 as D (6 bases). Germline CDR1 is LNHDA and CDR2 is SQIVND (reference sequence). The CDR3 is 15 amino acids. V lost 6 bases and J 1 base, leaving 16 bases between the germline ends. The DNA for the CDR3 is TGTGCCAGTAGAGACAGGCGGCAGGGGTCCTACGAGCAGTACTTC. This codes for CASRDRRQGSYEQYF.

The chain recombines TRBV10-1 with TRBJ2-3, with D hard to call. Germline V gives CDR1 WNHNN, CDR2 SYGVQD (reference sequence). Deletions cut 1 base from V and 0 bases from J, with 8 bases between. The CDR3 extends over 15 amino acids. The CDR3 is CASSEYGSSTDTQYF. CDR3 nucleotides: TGCGCCAGCAGTGAGTACGGGTCTAGCACAGATACGCAGTATTTT.

The chain couples TRBV10-1 to TRBJ2-4; D assignment may be TRBD1 or TRBD2 (6 bases each). V was shortened by 6 bases and J by 2 bases, with 20 bases between the two germline ends. This CDR3 region has 17 residues. Germline V gives CDR1 WNHNN, CDR2 SYGVQD (reference sequence). CDR3 DNA: TGCGCCAGCAGAGGGGGGAGTGGTAGCGAGACCAAAAACATTCAGTACTTC. It translates to CASRGGSGSETKNIQYF.

This chain links TRBV6-6 with TRBJ2-7; TRBD2 might be the D (6 bases). The V gene's germline CDR1 is MNHNY and CDR2 SVGAGI (reference sequence). CDR3 length: 14 residues. V gave up 4 bases and J gave up 3 bases, with 13 bases separating them. The CDR3 loop is CASSSKTSLYEQYF. The CDR3 coding sequence is TGTGCCAGCAGTTCGAAGACTAGTCTCTACGAGCAGTACTTC.

The chain uses TRBV7-9 and TRBJ2-3, with 11 nucleotides matching TRBD2. Germline V gene data show CDR1 as SEHNR and CDR2 as FQNEAQ (reference sequence). With 1 base clipped from V and 5 bases from J, the junction kept 5 bases outside the gene matches. The CDR3 has 16 amino acids. DNA for the CDR3: TGTGCCAGCAGCTTAGGGGTTAGCGGGAGGGGAGATACGCAGTATTTT. The encoded protein is CASSLGVSGRGDTQYF.

V gene TRBV19 combines with J gene TRBJ1-1; D remains unclear. The CDR3 sequence is 14 residues long. Per germline, CDR1 LNHDA and CDR2 SQIVND (reference sequence). Trimming took off 4 bases at V and 1 base at J, with 10 bases between the two ends. The CDR3 here is CASSRVNPNTEAFF. CDR3 nucleotides: TGTGCCAGTAGTAGGGTTAACCCGAACACTGAAGCTTTCTTT.

The chain combines TRBV19 with TRBJ1-5, with unresolved D. The CDR3 extends over 17 amino acids. The germline V gene encodes CDR1 LNHDA and CDR2 SQIVND (reference sequence). The V end was cut by 3 bases, the J end by 1 base, with 16 bases between. Here the CDR3 reads CASSILTAQGSNQPQHF. CDR3 nucleotides: TGTGCCAGTAGTATCCTTACGGCGCAAGGGAGCAATCAGCCCCAGCATTTT.

The chain links TRBV27 to TRBJ1-5; 8 nucleotides line up with TRBD1. CDR1 is MNHEY, CDR2 SMNVEV, per germline (reference sequence). V gave up 6 bases and J gave up 0 bases; unmatched junction bases: 19. The CDR3 extends over 20 amino acids. CDR3 DNA: TGTGCCAGCAGCAAAGGGAGTTACAGGGGGGAATTTGATAGCAATCAGCCCCAGCATTTT. This translates into CASSKGSYRGEFDSNQPQHF.

The V gene is TRBV7-3, the J gene TRBJ2-6; D unresolved. This CDR3 spans 15 amino acids. With 5 bases removed from V and 0 bases from J, the gap between germline ends came to 8 bases. From germline, CDR1 is SGHTA and CDR2 FQGTGA. This chain's CDR3 is CASSTTVSGANVLTF. The DNA for the CDR3 is TGTGCCAGCAGCACTACAGTCTCTGGGGCCAACGTCCTGACTTTC.

V is TRBV28 and J is TRBJ1-1; D is unresolved. The ends were cut back, 6 bases at V and 2 bases at J, with 7 bases in the middle. The CDR3 contains 12 residues. Germline-derived CDR1 and CDR2 are MDHEN and SYDVKM. In nucleotides, the CDR3 is TGTGCCAGCAGCCGGGATAACACTGAAGCTTTCTTT. Translated, it gives CASSRDNTEAFF.

This clone was recorded a few times. The V and J genes are TRBV7-9 and TRBJ2-5; 11 bases agree with TRBD2. Per the germline V gene, CDR1 is SEHNR and CDR2 is FQNEAQ (reference sequence). The CDR3 sequence is 16 residues long. V gave up 5 bases and J gave up 5 bases; unmatched junction bases: 10. CDR3 in DNA: TGTGCCAGCAGCCAGACGGCTAGCGGGAGGTGGGAGACCCAGTACTTC. Encoded protein: CASSQTASGRWETQYF.

The rearrangement joins TRBV5-8 to TRBJ2-7; no clear D gene. This CDR3 comprises 12 residues. With 3 bases removed from V and 6 bases from J, the gap between germline ends came to 10 bases. Per the germline V gene, CDR1 is SGHTS and CDR2 is YDEGEE. This CDR3 reads CASSSAPREQYF. The CDR3 region has the DNA TGTGCCAGCAGCTCAGCGCCCCGCGAGCAGTACTTC.

This chain joins TRBV9 and TRBJ2-4; tentative D call: TRBD1 (7 bases). Trimming left V 3 bases short and J 4 bases short, with 20 bases between. The germline CDR1 and CDR2 sequences are SGDLS and YYNGEE. This CDR3 contains 17 residues. CDR3 nucleotide sequence: TGTGCCAGCAGCGCCGACTTAGGGGGGACAGAGAAAAACATTCAGTACTTC. Translation gives CASSADLGGTEKNIQYF. Full variable domain (remainder filled in from reference TRBV9 and TRBJ2-4): DSGVTQTPKHLITATGQRVTLRCSPRSGDLSVYWYQQSLDQGLQFLIQYYNGEERAKGNILERFSAQQFPDLHSELNLSSLELGDSALYFCASSADLGGTEKNIQYFGAGTRLSVL.

The chain carries TRBV28 and TRBJ1-4; D gene uncertain. Germline V lookup: CDR1 MDHEN, CDR2 SYDVKM. Trimming took off 5 bases at V and 9 bases at J, with 19 bases between the two ends. The CDR3 has 15 amino acids. The CDR3 DNA sequence: TGTGCCAGCAGTGGGGTCGGCGTTGGGTTTAAAAAACTGTTTTTT. Its protein product is CASSGVGVGFKKLFF.

The chain employs TRBV18 and TRBJ2-7; TRBD2 agrees at 10 bases. The CDR3 is made up of 18 amino acids. The V gene's germline CDR1 is KGHSH and CDR2 LQKENI. V gave up 4 bases and J gave up 1 base; unmatched junction bases: 13. CDR3 loop: CASSLIQVSGRLSYEQYF. Here the CDR3 DNA reads TGTGCCAGCTCACTAATTCAGGTTAGCGGGAGGCTATCCTACGAGCAGTACTTC.

The chain has TRBV7-9 and TRBJ2-7, with 11 bases identical to TRBD1. CDR1 is SEHNR and CDR2 is FQNEAQ in the germline V gene (reference sequence). The CDR3 loop spans 17 amino acids. Germline trimming cut 1 base from V and 4 bases from J; bases unmatched to any gene: 9. The DNA of the CDR3 is TGTGCCAGCAGCTTAGGCTCCATCCGGGACAGGGGGTACGAGCAGTACTTC. Translating gives CASSLGSIRDRGYEQYF. The whole variable domain, remainder taken from reference TRBV7-9 and TRBJ2-7, is DTGVSQNPRHKITKRGQNVTFRCDPISEHNRLYWYRQTLGQGPEFLTYFQNEAQLEKSRLLSDRFSAERPKGSFSTLEIQRTEQGDSAMYLCASSLGSIRDRGYEQYFGPGTRLTVT.

The genes are TRBV2 and TRBJ1-1; D remains unclear. The germline V gene has CDR1 SNHLY and CDR2 FYNNEI. Trimming cost V 10 bases and J 3 bases, with 18 bases left between them. CDR3 length: 14 amino acids. The CDR3 sequence is CATLPGIPYTEAFF. DNA of the CDR3: TGTGCCACACTACCGGGCATTCCATACACTGAAGCTTTCTTT.

The chain carries TRBV28 and TRBJ2-7; D unresolved. The V end lost 3 bases, the J end lost 2 bases, and 8 bases lay between the germline ends. The CDR3 loop spans 13 amino acids. Germline CDR1 and CDR2: MDHEN and SYDVKM. The CDR3 region is CASSLPPPYEQYF. CDR3 nucleotides: TGTGCCAGCAGTTTGCCTCCCCCCTACGAGCAGTACTTC. Full variable domain (remainder filled in from reference TRBV28 and TRBJ2-7): DVKVTQSSRYLVKRTGEKVFLECVQDMDHENMFWYRQDPGLGLRLIYFSYDVKMKEKGDIPEGYSVSREKKERFSLILESASTNQTSMYLCASSLPPPYEQYFGPGTRLTVT.

This clone was counted a single time. One junction end does not reproduce the germline sequence, and a read error may be involved. This chain joins TRBV6-1 and TRBJ2-1, with 8 positions matching TRBD2. Germline-derived CDR1 and CDR2 are MNHNS and SASEGT. The CDR3 spans 13 residues. The CDR3 bases are TGTGCCAGCAATGAAGCGGGAGTACCTGAGCAGTTCTTC. Protein sequence: CASNEAGVPEQFF.

The rearrangement links TRBV6-5 to TRBJ1-4; D unclear. CDR1 and CDR2 (germline): MNHEY, SVGAGI. The CDR3 runs 15 residues. Trimming took 5 bases from V and 0 from J, leaving 10 bases between them. CDR3 region: CASSPDGATNEKLFF. The CDR3 bases are TGTGCCAGCAGTCCGGACGGTGCAACTAATGAAAAACTGTTTTTT.

DNA of the CDR3: TGTGCCAGTAGTCCGCCCCGGGGAGGGGTAGGGTCCGACACTGAAGCTTTCTTT. Its translation is CASSPPRGGVGSDTEAFF. The chain links TRBV19 to TRBJ1-1; D perhaps matches TRBD1 (5 bases). The germline V and J ends were trimmed by 5 bases and 3 bases, with 25 bases remaining between them. Germline V gene lookup returns CDR1 LNHDA and CDR2 SQIVND (reference sequence). CDR3 size: 18 residues.

The V call is TRBV19, the J call TRBJ2-7; D gene ambiguous. CDR1 is LNHDA, CDR2 SQIVND, per germline (reference sequence). The CDR3 has 12 amino acids. Trimming shortened V by 4 bases and J by 6 bases, and 10 bases separated the two germline ends. The CDR3 DNA reads TGTGCCAGTAGTACCCAGCTCGGCGAGCAGTACTTC. It is translated as CASSTQLGEQYF.

CDR3 region: CASSVSLGTATTNEQYF. The CDR3 coding sequence is TGTGCCAGCAGTGTTTCGCTAGGGACAGCAACAACAAACGAGCAGTACTTC. V is TRBV25-1 and J is TRBJ2-7; 7 nucleotides line up with TRBD1. From germline, CDR1 is MGHDK and CDR2 SYGVNS. The junction had 17 bases not matched to a gene; V was cut back by 4 bases and J by 5 bases. The CDR3 totals 17 residues.

J is TRBJ2-7 and V is TRBV20-1, with TRBD1 identical over 7 bases. With V trimmed by 5 bases and J by 3 bases, 1 base remained unmatched. The CDR3 spans 11 residues. The germline CDR1 and CDR2 sequences are DFQATT and SNEGSKA (reference sequence). The CDR3 DNA reads as TGCAGTGCTTGGGACAGCTACGAGCAGTACTTC. Translation: CSAWDSYEQYF.